Listed below are T cell receptor beta chains from one sample, sequenced in a study of T cell responses to AZD1222 COVID-19 vaccine. Clones were read by immunoSEQ multiplex PCR, and TCRdb kept only the in-frame ones, dropping some. This sample yields approximately 170,000 clones, of which approximately 94% are seen a single time; roughly 5.5% belongs to the top ten. This specimen was peripheral blood, taken 28 days after the second AZD1222 dose. These receptors all stem from an adult who received the AZD1222 COVID-19 vaccine. Both conserved end residues are part of each CDR3. Fields, in order: D gene, J gene, V gene, clone size, CDR3 DNA, CDR3 protein. The D gene is left open where the match is weak. Rows may omit the clone size; those that give it use once, few, many or a size class.

D: TRBD1
J: TRBJ1-1
V: TRBV9
size: NA
DNA: TGTGCCAGCAGCGTTACCCCACAGGGGGCGTGGGCTTTCTTT
CDR3: CASSVTPQGAWAFF

D: TRBD1
J: TRBJ2-5
V: TRBV3-1/TRBV3-2
size: NA
DNA: TGTGCCAGCAGCCAAGTGAGGGTTGCACAGGGGGCGAGGGAGACCCAGTACTTC
CDR3: CASSQVRVAQGARETQYF

D: TRBD1
J: TRBJ2-2
V: TRBV5-1
size: NA
DNA: TGCGCCAGTTATTCCGGGACAGTGGCCACCGGGGAGCTGTTTTTT
CDR3: CASYSGTVATGELFF

D: NA
J: TRBJ1-1
V: TRBV28
size: NA
DNA: TGTGCCAGCAGTTTATTGGGGGATGCCGTGAACACTGAAGCTTTCTTT
CDR3: CASSLLGDAVNTEAFF

D: TRBD1
J: TRBJ1-2
V: TRBV2
size: NA
DNA: TGTGCCAGCAGTACCCAGGGGGACTATGGCTACACCTTC
CDR3: CASSTQGDYGYTF

D: TRBD1
J: TRBJ1-5
V: TRBV4-1
size: NA
DNA: TGCGCCAGCAGCCAACACCGGGACAGTAGCAATCAGCCCCAGCATTTT
CDR3: CASSQHRDSSNQPQHF

D: NA
J: TRBJ1-2
V: TRBV27
size: NA
DNA: TGTGCCAGCAGTCCCACCGGGACCTCAAACACCTTC
CDR3: CASSPTGTSNTF

D: NA
J: TRBJ1-5
V: TRBV7-9
size: NA
DNA: TGTGCCAGCAGCACGATACAACAGCCCCAGCATTTT
CDR3: CASSTIQQPQHF

D: NA
J: TRBJ2-7
V: TRBV28
size: medium-sized
DNA: TGTGCCAGCAGTTTAGGAGCCTACGAGCAGTACTTC
CDR3: CASSLGAYEQYF

D: TRBD2
J: TRBJ2-7
V: TRBV6-4
size: NA
DNA: TGTGCCACAGGGACTAGCAGCTACGAGCAGTACTTC
CDR3: CATGTSSYEQYF

D: NA
J: TRBJ2-3
V: TRBV7-9
size: NA
DNA: TGTGCCAGCAGCTTATTAGCACGCACAGATACGCAGTATTTT
CDR3: CASSLLARTDTQYF

D: NA
J: TRBJ2-7
V: TRBV4-1
size: NA
DNA: TGCGCCAGCAGCCAAGCTCTGGGAGAGGGGACCTACGAGCAGTACTTC
CDR3: CASSQALGEGTYEQYF

D: NA
J: TRBJ1-5
V: TRBV27
size: NA
DNA: TGTGCCAGCAGTTTAACCTCAAGTTTTAGCAATCAGCCCCAGCATTTT
CDR3: CASSLTSSFSNQPQHF

D: TRBD2
J: TRBJ2-7
V: TRBV5-4
size: NA
DNA: TGTGCCAGCAGCTCATTAGCGGGAGGGCCCGGCGAGCAGTACTTC
CDR3: CASSSLAGGPGEQYF

D: TRBD2
J: TRBJ2-3
V: TRBV7-8
size: NA
DNA: TGTGCCAGCAGCATTAGGGGGCTAGCGGGAGGTTCAGATACGCAGTATTTT
CDR3: CASSIRGLAGGSDTQYF

D: NA
J: TRBJ1-3
V: TRBV11-2
size: NA
DNA: TGTGCCAGCAGCTTAGAATGGGGTAAGGGAAACACCATATATTTT
CDR3: CASSLEWGKGNTIYF

D: NA
J: TRBJ1-1
V: TRBV12-3/TRBV12-4
size: NA
DNA: TGTGCCAGCAGGTATTCCGACGTTGAAGCTTTCTTT
CDR3: CASRYSDVEAFF

D: TRBD2
J: TRBJ2-7
V: TRBV28
size: NA
DNA: TGTGCCAGCAGTTTTGGGGGACTAGCGGGAGGCCCTCTAGACGAGCAGTACTTC
CDR3: CASSFGGLAGGPLDEQYF

D: NA
J: TRBJ2-3
V: TRBV15
size: NA
DNA: TGTGCCACCAGCACGACCCTGCTAGCAAGGACAGATACGCAGTATTTT
CDR3: CATSTTLLARTDTQYF

D: NA
J: TRBJ1-6
V: TRBV11-1
size: NA
DNA: TGTGCCAGCAGCAGGGGACACAGAAATTCACCCCTCCACTTT
CDR3: CASSRGHRNSPLHF

D: NA
J: TRBJ1-4
V: TRBV7-8
size: NA
DNA: TGTGCCAGCAGCTTAGTTGCCGATCCCTTGGGGACGGGGGCAACTAATGAAAAACTGTTTTTT
CDR3: CASSLVADPLGTGATNEKLFF

D: NA
J: TRBJ1-3
V: TRBV6-5
size: NA
DNA: TGTGCCAGCAGTTACTCGGCGGGGCGGGGAAACACCATATATTTT
CDR3: CASSYSAGRGNTIYF

D: NA
J: TRBJ1-2
V: TRBV9
size: NA
DNA: TGTGCCAGCAGCGTAGGTCCCAGTAACTATGGCTACACCTTC
CDR3: CASSVGPSNYGYTF

D: NA
J: TRBJ1-2
V: TRBV2
size: NA
DNA: TGTGCCAGCACTCCGGAGGGGTTGAGCTATGGCTACACCTTC
CDR3: CASTPEGLSYGYTF

D: NA
J: TRBJ2-7
V: TRBV6-2/TRBV6-3
size: once
DNA: TGTGCCAGCAGTTACTCCTTCATAGGTAGCGTCTACGAGCAGTACTTC
CDR3: CASSYSFIGSVYEQYF

D: NA
J: TRBJ2-5
V: TRBV9
size: once
DNA: TGTGCCAGCAGCCCCCGACTCACCCAGCGAGAGACCCAGTACTTC
CDR3: CASSPRLTQRETQYF

D: TRBD1
J: TRBJ1-6
V: TRBV2
size: NA
DNA: TGTGCCAGCAGGGGGGACAGCGGGAATTCACCCCTCCACTTT
CDR3: CASRGDSGNSPLHF

D: TRBD1
J: TRBJ2-1
V: TRBV6-2/TRBV6-3
size: NA
DNA: TGTGCCAGCAGCTCCCGCCCAGGGGGCAATGAGCAGTTCTTC
CDR3: CASSSRPGGNEQFF

D: TRBD1
J: TRBJ2-7
V: TRBV2
size: NA
DNA: TGTGCCAGCACGGGACAGGAAGGCTACGAGCAGTACTTC
CDR3: CASTGQEGYEQYF

D: TRBD2
J: TRBJ2-1
V: TRBV30
size: NA
DNA: TGTGCCTGGAGAGAGTGGGCTAGCGGGAGAAATGAGCAGTTCTTC
CDR3: CAWREWASGRNEQFF

D: NA
J: TRBJ1-1
V: TRBV4-1
size: NA
DNA: TGCGCCAGCAGCCATCCCCCGGGGGTCAGGGGAGTGAACACTGAAGCTTTCTTT
CDR3: CASSHPPGVRGVNTEAFF

D: NA
J: TRBJ2-3
V: TRBV4-3
size: NA
DNA: TGCGCCAGCAGCCAAGATCTTATTTTAGGGGGAACAGATACGCAGTATTTT
CDR3: CASSQDLILGGTDTQYF

D: NA
J: TRBJ2-1
V: TRBV3-1/TRBV3-2
size: NA
DNA: TGTGCCAGCAGCCCCGGACCAGGGAACTACAATGAGCAGTTCTTC
CDR3: CASSPGPGNYNEQFF

D: NA
J: TRBJ2-7
V: TRBV20-1
size: NA
DNA: TGCAGTGCTAGAGACCGCGAGCAGTACTTC
CDR3: CSARDREQYF

D: TRBD2
J: TRBJ2-7
V: TRBV19
size: NA
DNA: TGTGCCAGTAGTGGGGGACTAGAGATGGTCTACGAGCAGTACTTC
CDR3: CASSGGLEMVYEQYF

D: TRBD2
J: TRBJ2-7
V: TRBV5-4
size: NA
DNA: TGTGCCAGCAGCTTGGATAGCGGGAGCCACGAGCAGTACTTC
CDR3: CASSLDSGSHEQYF

D: TRBD1
J: TRBJ2-3
V: TRBV6-2/TRBV6-3
size: NA
DNA: TGTGCCAGCAGTTACTCGATGACAGGGGGCTGGGGCACAGATACGCAGTATTTT
CDR3: CASSYSMTGGWGTDTQYF

D: NA
J: TRBJ2-7
V: TRBV7-2
size: few
DNA: TGTGCCAGCAGCTTAAACGCGGCAAGTAGCTCCTACGAGCAGTACTTC
CDR3: CASSLNAASSSYEQYF

D: NA
J: TRBJ2-5
V: TRBV3-1/TRBV3-2
size: NA
DNA: TGTGCCAGCAGCCAAACCAAAGAGACCCAGTACTTC
CDR3: CASSQTKETQYF

D: NA
J: TRBJ1-5
V: TRBV7-2
size: NA
DNA: TGTGCCAGCAGCAGGGGCAGGGATCAGCCCCAGCATTTT
CDR3: CASSRGRDQPQHF

D: NA
J: TRBJ2-7
V: TRBV7-9
size: once
DNA: TGTGCCAGCACCTCCCTGGGGGTTCCCTACGAGCAGTACTTC
CDR3: CASTSLGVPYEQYF

D: TRBD2
J: TRBJ2-5
V: TRBV4-3
size: NA
DNA: TGCGCCAGCAGCCTACTAGCGGGAGGGCAAGAGACCCAGTACTTC
CDR3: CASSLLAGGQETQYF

D: NA
J: TRBJ2-7
V: TRBV15
size: NA
DNA: TGTGCCACCAGCAGGGACAGACAATACGAGCAGTACTTC
CDR3: CATSRDRQYEQYF

D: NA
J: TRBJ1-4
V: TRBV7-9
size: NA
DNA: TGTGCCAGCAGCCCAGGGATGGGGGGGGAAAAACTGTTTTTT
CDR3: CASSPGMGGEKLFF

D: TRBD2
J: TRBJ2-2
V: TRBV2
size: NA
DNA: TGTGCCAGCAATCGACTAGCGAGGGACACCGGGGAGCTGTTTTTT
CDR3: CASNRLARDTGELFF

D: NA
J: TRBJ1-5
V: TRBV6-5
size: NA
DNA: TGTGCCAGCAGTTACAGTCAGGCCACAGTCCCCCAGCATTTT
CDR3: CASSYSQATVPQHF

D: TRBD2
J: TRBJ2-3
V: TRBV18
size: NA
DNA: TGTGCCAGCTCACTAGGGGCGGGAGCAACAGATACGCAGTATTTT
CDR3: CASSLGAGATDTQYF

D: NA
J: TRBJ2-1
V: TRBV5-1
size: NA
DNA: TGCGCCAGCAGCTTGGGTCTTGAGCAGTTCTTC
CDR3: CASSLGLEQFF

D: TRBD2
J: TRBJ2-5
V: TRBV12-3/TRBV12-4
size: NA
DNA: TGTGCCAGCAGGACTAGCCGCCAAGAGACCCAGTACTTC
CDR3: CASRTSRQETQYF

D: TRBD2
J: TRBJ2-1
V: TRBV25-1
size: NA
DNA: TGTGCCAGCAGTGAATTGGGACTAGCGGCCCCCTACAATGAGCAGTTCTTC
CDR3: CASSELGLAAPYNEQFF

D: NA
J: TRBJ2-3
V: TRBV6-2/TRBV6-3
size: NA
DNA: TGTGCCAGCAGTTACGCAAGGCCCGGGTATCCCACAGATACGCAGTATTTT
CDR3: CASSYARPGYPTDTQYF

D: TRBD1
J: TRBJ1-3
V: TRBV19
size: NA
DNA: TGTGCCAGTAGTCTCGTACGACAGGGTAGTCGAGCTGGAAACACCATATATTTT
CDR3: CASSLVRQGSRAGNTIYF

D: TRBD2
J: TRBJ2-1
V: TRBV15
size: NA
DNA: TGTGCCACCAGCTCGACTAGCGGCTACAATGAGCAGTTCTTC
CDR3: CATSSTSGYNEQFF

D: TRBD1
J: TRBJ1-2
V: TRBV18
size: NA
DNA: TGTGCCAGCTCACCACTACCAGGGGGCGAGCGGGGCTACACCTTC
CDR3: CASSPLPGGERGYTF